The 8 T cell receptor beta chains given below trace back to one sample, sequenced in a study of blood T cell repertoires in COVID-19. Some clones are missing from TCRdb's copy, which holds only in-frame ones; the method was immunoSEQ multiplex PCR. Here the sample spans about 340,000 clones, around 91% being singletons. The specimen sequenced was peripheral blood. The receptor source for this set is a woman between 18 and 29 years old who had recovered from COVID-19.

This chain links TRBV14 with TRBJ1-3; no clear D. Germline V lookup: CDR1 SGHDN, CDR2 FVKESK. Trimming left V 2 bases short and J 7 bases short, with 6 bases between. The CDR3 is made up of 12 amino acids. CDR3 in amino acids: CASSQQRNTIYF. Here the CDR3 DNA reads TGTGCCAGCAGCCAACAACGGAACACCATATATTTT.

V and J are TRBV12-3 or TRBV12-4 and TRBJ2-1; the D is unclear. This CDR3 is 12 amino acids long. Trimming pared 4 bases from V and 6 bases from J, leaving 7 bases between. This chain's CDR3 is CASSSVSNEQFF. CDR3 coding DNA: TGTGCCAGCAGTTCGGTTAGCAATGAGCAGTTCTTC.

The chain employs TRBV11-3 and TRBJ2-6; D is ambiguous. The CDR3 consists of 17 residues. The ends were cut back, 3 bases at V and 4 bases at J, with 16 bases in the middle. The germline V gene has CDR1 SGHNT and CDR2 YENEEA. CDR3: CASSLFTEAAGANVLTF. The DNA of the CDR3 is TGTGCCAGCAGCTTGTTCACCGAGGCGGCAGGGGCCAACGTCCTGACTTTC. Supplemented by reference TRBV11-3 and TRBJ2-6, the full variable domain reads EAGVVQSPRYKIIEKKQPVAFWCNPISGHNTLYWYLQNLGQGPELLIRYENEEAVDDSQLPKDRFSAERLKGVDSTLKIQPAELGDSAVYLCASSLFTEAAGANVLTFGAGSRLTVL.

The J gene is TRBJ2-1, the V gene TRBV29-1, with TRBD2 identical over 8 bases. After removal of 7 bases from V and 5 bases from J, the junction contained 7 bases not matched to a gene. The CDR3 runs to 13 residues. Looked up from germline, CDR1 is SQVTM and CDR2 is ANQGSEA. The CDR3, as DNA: TGCAGCGCCTTGGGACTAGGTCACAATGAGCAGTTCTTC. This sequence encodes CSALGLGHNEQFF.

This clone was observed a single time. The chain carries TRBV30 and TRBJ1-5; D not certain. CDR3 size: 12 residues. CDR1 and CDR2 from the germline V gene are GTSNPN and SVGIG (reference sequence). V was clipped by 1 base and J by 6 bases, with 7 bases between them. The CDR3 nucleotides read TGTGCCTGGAGTGCCCCTTTTCAGCCCCAGCATTTT. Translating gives CAWSAPFQPQHF.

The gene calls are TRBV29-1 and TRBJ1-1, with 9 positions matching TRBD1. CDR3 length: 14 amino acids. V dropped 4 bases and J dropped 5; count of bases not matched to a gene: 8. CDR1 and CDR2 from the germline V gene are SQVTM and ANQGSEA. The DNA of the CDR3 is TGCAGCGTTGTAGGGGACAGGGTTGGTACTGAAGCTTTCTTT. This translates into CSVVGDRVGTEAFF.

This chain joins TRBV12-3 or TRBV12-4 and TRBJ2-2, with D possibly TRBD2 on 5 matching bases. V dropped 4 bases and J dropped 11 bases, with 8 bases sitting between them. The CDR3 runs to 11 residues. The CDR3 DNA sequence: TGTGCCAGCAGTTCCCGGGGAGAGCTGTTTTTT. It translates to CASSSRGELFF.

The CDR3 DNA follows: TGTGCCAGCAGCCAGGAGCGGGTTAACAATGAGCAGTTCTTC. This sequence encodes CASSQERVNNEQFF. The chain joins TRBV11-2 to TRBJ2-1; perhaps TRBD2 as D (6 bases). V lost 5 bases to trimming and J lost 5 bases, with 13 bases between them. The CDR3 is 14 residues long. Germline lookup yields CDR1 SGHAT and CDR2 FQNNGV.